These 24 T cell receptor beta chains originate from one sample sequenced in a study of blood T cell repertoires in COVID-19. The repertoire was sequenced with immunoSEQ multiplex PCR; TCRdb's copy has only in-frame clones and lacks some. The sample lists about 200,000 clones; over 70% were seen once. Sequenced material: peripheral blood. The receptors originated from a man aged 35 to 55 with acute or convalescent COVID-19.

V and J are TRBV7-2 and TRBJ2-2, with D perhaps matching TRBD2 (6 bases). The ends were cut back, 5 bases at V and 5 bases at J, with 12 bases in the middle. The germline V gene encodes CDR1 SGHTA and CDR2 FQGNSA. The CDR3 totals 14 residues. The CDR3 here is CASSSQRGTGELFF. The CDR3 region has the DNA TGTGCCAGCAGCAGCCAACGGGGGACCGGGGAGCTGTTTTTT.

The V call is TRBV3-1 (or the pseudogene TRBV3-2), the J call TRBJ1-5; TRBD1 matches 10 bases. Germline lookup yields CDR1 LGHDT and CDR2 YNNKEL (reference sequence). V shed 1 base and J 7 bases; nucleotides not matched to a gene: 13. The CDR3 covers 18 residues. The CDR3 DNA reads TGTGCCAGCAGCCAAGGTACTACCGGGACAGGGGTTGGGCAGCCCCAGCATTTT. Residues: CASSQGTTGTGVGQPQHF.

CDR3 amino acids: CASSVGQALFNYGYTF. Written as DNA, the CDR3 is TGTGCCAGCAGCGTGGGACAGGCCCTTTTTAACTATGGCTACACCTTC. V is TRBV7-9 and J is TRBJ1-2; the match to TRBD1 covers 8 bases. The CDR3 spans 16 residues. V was clipped by 5 bases and J by 1 base; unmatched bases: 9. Looked up from germline, CDR1 is SEHNR and CDR2 is FQNEAQ (reference sequence).

CDR3 sequence: CASSTPRLAEDINEQFF. DNA of the CDR3: TGTGCCAGTAGTACTCCCCGACTAGCCGAAGACATCAATGAGCAGTTCTTC. The chain combines TRBV19 with TRBJ2-1; 7 nucleotides line up with TRBD2. The CDR3 is 17 residues long. The junction had 15 bases not matched to a gene; V was cut back by 4 bases and J by 6 bases. Per germline, CDR1 LNHDA and CDR2 SQIVND (reference sequence).

This sequence joins TRBV24-1 and TRBJ2-1; TRBD2 matches at 7 bases. The ends lost 2 bases at V and 6 bases at J; junction bases unmatched: 0. Germline V gene sequence: CDR1 KGHDR, CDR2 SFDVKD. This CDR3 spans 13 amino acids. The CDR3 region has the DNA TGTGCCACCAGTGATTCGGGGGGCAATGAGCAGTTCTTC. It encodes CATSDSGGNEQFF.

V is TRBV5-1 and J is TRBJ2-7; 8 nucleotides line up with TRBD2. The V gene end was trimmed by 0 bases and the J gene end by 4 bases; junction bases not matched to a gene: 6. CDR1 and CDR2 from the germline V gene are SGHRS and YFSETQ. The CDR3 is made up of 15 amino acids. In DNA form, the CDR3 reads TGCGCCAGCAGCTTGGACGGGAGGGCCGTTTACGAGCAGTACTTC. Its protein product is CASSLDGRAVYEQYF.

The CDR3 coding sequence is TGTGCCACCAGTCAGAGAGGACCGGGGGGCAGTTACTCACCCCTCCACTTT. Its translation is CATSQRGPGGSYSPLHF. The rearrangement uses TRBV15 and TRBJ1-6; the D gene is possibly TRBD1 (6 bases). This CDR3 contains 17 residues. Between the trimmed V and J ends, which lost 6 bases and 10 bases, there was a span of 25 bases. CDR1 is LNHNV, CDR2 YYDKDF, per germline (reference sequence).

This rearrangement joins TRBV7-2 to TRBJ1-5; no clear D gene. The germline V gene encodes CDR1 SGHTA and CDR2 FQGNSA. V dropped 0 bases and J dropped 7 bases, with 10 bases sitting between them. This CDR3 spans 14 amino acids. The CDR3 protein is CASSLAPLAQPQHF. CDR3 bases: TGTGCCAGCAGCTTAGCTCCATTGGCCCAGCCCCAGCATTTT. The full variable domain, in which reference TRBV7-2 and TRBJ1-5 provide the parts outside the CDR3, is GAGVSQSPSNKVTEKGKDVELRCDPISGHTALYWYRQSLGQGLEFLIYFQGNSAPDKSGLPSDRFSAERTGGSVSTLTIQRTQQEDSAVYLCASSLAPLAQPQHFGDGTRLSIL.

The rearrangement links TRBV15 to TRBJ1-4; D is possibly TRBD1 (6 bases). The CDR3 length is 15 residues. The germline V gene encodes CDR1 LNHNV and CDR2 YYDKDF (reference sequence). V shed 4 bases and J shed 8 bases, with 17 bases lying between them. This CDR3 reads CATSIMTGLGEKLFF. CDR3 sequence (DNA): TGTGCCACCAGCATTATGACAGGCCTAGGGGAAAAACTGTTTTTT.

The V call is TRBV7-2, the J call TRBJ2-5; D ambiguous. CDR3 length: 15 residues. The germline V gene encodes CDR1 SGHTA and CDR2 FQGNSA. Trimming removed 1 base from V and 4 bases from J, with 13 bases in between. The CDR3 DNA reads TGTGCCAGCAGCTTAGGAGGTCGTTCTGGAGAGACCCAGTACTTC. As protein: CASSLGGRSGETQYF.

This clone appeared a single time. V usage is TRBV10-3 and J usage is TRBJ1-6; tentatively, D is TRBD1 (6 bases). The CDR3 has 13 amino acids. From germline, CDR1 is ENHRY and CDR2 SYGVKD. The ends were cut back, 8 bases at V and 8 bases at J, with 13 bases in the middle. CDR3 nucleotide sequence: TGTGCCATCTTGGACAGACTGGATTCACCCCTCCACTTT. The encoded protein is CAILDRLDSPLHF.

This chain links TRBV14 with TRBJ2-3; D is uncertain. The V end was cut by 5 bases, the J end by 3 bases, with 9 bases between. The CDR3 runs 13 residues. Per germline, CDR1 SGHDN and CDR2 FVKESK. CDR3 sequence reads: CASSFTRTDTQYF. The CDR3 DNA follows: TGTGCCAGCAGCTTCACGAGGACAGATACGCAGTATTTT.

This clone was seen a single time. The chain carries TRBV19 and TRBJ1-1; TRBD1 aligns across 7 bases. V dropped 5 bases and J dropped 1; count of bases not matched to a gene: 4. The CDR3 covers 14 residues. The germline V gene encodes CDR1 LNHDA and CDR2 SQIVND (reference sequence). CDR3 region: CASSDRARNTEAFF. The CDR3 bases are TGTGCCAGTAGTGACAGGGCTAGGAACACTGAAGCTTTCTTT.

The gene calls are TRBV5-1 and TRBJ2-7; 12 positions match TRBD2. The trim removed 4 bases at V and 3 bases at J, leaving 2 bases unmatched. Germline CDR1 SGHRS, CDR2 YFSETQ. This CDR3 region has 14 residues. The CDR3 protein is CASSQGLAGYEQYF. The CDR3 DNA follows: TGCGCCAGCAGCCAGGGACTAGCGGGCTACGAGCAGTACTTC.

This clone was picked up a small number of times. The same CDR3 arises from other DNA sequences in this sample as well. The V call is TRBV19, the J call TRBJ1-3; TRBD1 might be the D (5 bases). The germline V gene encodes CDR1 LNHDA and CDR2 SQIVND (reference sequence). This CDR3 has 15 residues. Trimming stripped 2 bases from V and 0 bases from J, with 8 bases between. Written as DNA, the CDR3 is TGTGCCAGTAGTATAAACAGGAACTCTGGAAACACCATATATTTT. Its protein product is CASSINRNSGNTIYF.

The chain couples TRBV14 to TRBJ1-6, with no clear D. The CDR3 consists of 13 residues. Trimming pared 5 bases from V and 14 bases from J, leaving 16 bases between. Germline V lookup: CDR1 SGHDN, CDR2 FVKESK. CDR3 in amino acids: CASSSRGAGTLHF. The CDR3 nucleotides are TGTGCCAGCAGCAGCCGTGGAGCGGGGACCCTCCACTTT.

V and J are TRBV30 and TRBJ2-7; TRBD2 agrees at 15 bases. The germline gives CDR1 GTSNPN, CDR2 SVGIG (reference sequence). V gave up 2 bases and J gave up 2 bases; unmatched junction bases: 7. The CDR3 is 17 residues long. The CDR3 bases are TGTGCCTGGAGTAAGGGACTAGCGGGAGGCCTTACCTACGAGCAGTACTTC. This sequence encodes CAWSKGLAGGLTYEQYF.

The CDR3 sequence is CASSLPGALGYTF. The CDR3 coding sequence is TGTGCCAGCAGTCTGCCAGGCGCCTTGGGCTACACCTTC. The chain carries TRBV7-8 and TRBJ1-2, with D uncertain. CDR1 and CDR2 (germline): SGHVS, FQNEAQ. The CDR3 has 13 residues. Between the trimmed V and J ends, which lost 6 bases and 8 bases, there was a span of 16 bases.

The J gene is TRBJ1-6, the V gene TRBV28; 10 bases fit TRBD1. Germline V gene lookup returns CDR1 MDHEN and CDR2 SYDVKM. The CDR3 is made up of 14 amino acids. Unmatched junction bases numbered 10, after V lost 7 bases and J lost 13 bases. The CDR3 sequence: CASTTGTGEFPLHF. DNA for the CDR3: TGTGCCAGCACCACCGGGACAGGGGAATTTCCCCTCCACTTT.

The chain joins TRBV6-2 or TRBV6-3 to TRBJ1-2; 11 bases align to TRBD1. There are 14 residues in the CDR3. Looked up from germline, CDR1 is MNHEY and CDR2 is SVGEGT. Trimming took 6 bases from V and 4 from J; bases not matched to a gene: 4. Written as DNA, the CDR3 is TGTGCCAGCAGCAGGACAGGGGGCGGCTATGGCTACACCTTC. Protein sequence: CASSRTGGGYGYTF.

This clone was counted a single time. This chain connects TRBV9 to TRBJ2-7, with TRBD1 matching over 10 bases. This CDR3 spans 14 amino acids. The junction had 5 bases not matched to a gene; V was cut back by 4 bases and J by 4 bases. Germline CDR1 SGDLS, CDR2 YYNGEE. DNA for the CDR3: TGTGCCAGCAGCTCCGGACAGGGGGGATACGAGCAGTACTTC. Its translation: CASSSGQGGYEQYF.

V and J are TRBV4-1 and TRBJ1-5; D uncertain. CDR3 size: 15 residues. Between the trimmed V and J ends, which lost 1 base and 3 bases, there was a span of 10 bases. The germline CDR1 and CDR2 sequences are MGHRA and YSYEKL. CDR3 sequence: CASSQVEAINQPQHF. Written as DNA, the CDR3 is TGCGCCAGCAGCCAAGTGGAGGCGATCAATCAGCCCCAGCATTTT.

V usage is TRBV7-3 and J usage is TRBJ2-3, with D perhaps TRBD2 (5 bases). The CDR3 totals 14 residues. The V end lost 5 bases, the J end lost 4 bases, and 13 bases lay between the germline ends. Germline V CDR1 and CDR2: SGHTA, FQGTGA. The CDR3 here is CASSNTRSSDTQYF. Here the CDR3 DNA reads TGTGCCAGCAGCAACACTAGGTCGTCAGATACGCAGTATTTT.

V usage is TRBV9 and J usage is TRBJ1-4; TRBD1 matches at 8 bases. The V segment lost 3 bases and the J segment 3 bases; nucleotides outside the gene matches: 13. Germline values: CDR1 SGDLS, CDR2 YYNGEE. There are 18 residues in the CDR3. This CDR3 is CASSAGDRTGRPNEKLFF. CDR3 DNA: TGTGCCAGCAGCGCCGGTGATCGGACAGGGAGGCCTAATGAAAAACTGTTTTTT. Based on the CDR3 plus reference TRBV9 and TRBJ1-4, the full variable domain is DSGVTQTPKHLITATGQRVTLRCSPRSGDLSVYWYQQSLDQGLQFLIQYYNGEERAKGNILERFSAQQFPDLHSELNLSSLELGDSALYFCASSAGDRTGRPNEKLFFGSGTQLSVL.